Listed here is a single TCR beta chain. The repertoire was sequenced with immunoSEQ multiplex PCR; TCRdb's copy has only in-frame clones and lacks some. Of more than 25,000 clones in the sample, roughly 94% were seen once. This sample was taken from a study of control samples from healthy donors and cancer patients. Germline V gives CDR1 SNHLY, CDR2 FYNNEI. CDR3 size: 14 residues. V was pared by 3 bases and J by 7 bases, with 5 bases of the junction left unmatched. V usage is TRBV2 and J usage is TRBJ1-5; 8 positions match TRBD1. The sample comprised blood. This receptor was identified in a man between 60 and 70 years old in good health. CDR3 DNA sequence: TGTGCCAGCAGTGACGACAGGGGCAGGCAGCCCCAGCATTTT. Its protein product is CASSDDRGRQPQHF. Full variable domain (missing parts from reference TRBV2 and TRBJ1-5): EPEVTQTPSHQVTQMGQEVILRCVPISNHLYFYWYRQILGQKVEFLVSFYNNEISEKSEIFDDQFSVERPDGSNFTLKIRSTKLEDSAMYFCASSDDRGRQPQHFGDGTRLSIL.